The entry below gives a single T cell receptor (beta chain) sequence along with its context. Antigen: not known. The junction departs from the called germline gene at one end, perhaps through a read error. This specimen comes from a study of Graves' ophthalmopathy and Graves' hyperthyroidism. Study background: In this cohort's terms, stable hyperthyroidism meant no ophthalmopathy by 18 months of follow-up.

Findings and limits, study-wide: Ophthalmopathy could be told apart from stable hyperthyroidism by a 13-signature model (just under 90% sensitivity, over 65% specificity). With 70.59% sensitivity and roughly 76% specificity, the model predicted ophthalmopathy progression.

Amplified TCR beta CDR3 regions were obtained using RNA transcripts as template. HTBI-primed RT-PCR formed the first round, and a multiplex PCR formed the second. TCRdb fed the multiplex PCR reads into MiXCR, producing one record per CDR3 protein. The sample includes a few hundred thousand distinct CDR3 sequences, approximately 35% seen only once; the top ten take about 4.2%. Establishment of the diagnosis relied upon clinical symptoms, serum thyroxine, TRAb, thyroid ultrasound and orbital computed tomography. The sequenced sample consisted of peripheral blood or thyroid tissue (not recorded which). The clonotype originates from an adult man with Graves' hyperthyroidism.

For the CDR3, the DNA is TGCGCCAGCAGCCTGGGACAGCCGGAGACCCAGCATTTT. It translates to CASSLGQPETQHF. This chain connects TRBV7-2 to TRBJ1-5; 7 nucleotides match TRBD1. The CDR3 loop spans 13 amino acids. The V gene's germline CDR1 is SGHTA and CDR2 FQGNSA.